Below are 25 T cell receptor beta chains sequenced from a single sample in a study of regulatory T cells in long-lasting Graves disease. The time point is: newly diagnosed GD, antithyroid drugs for less than 3 months. RNA from PBMCs was the source of the TCR library. TCR beta libraries were built with iRepertoire HTBI primers and Arm-PCR of CDR3 regions. TCRdb re-derived calls from the multiplex PCR reads in MiXCR, one entry per CDR3 protein. This table has roughly 560,000 distinct CDR3 sequences, about 16% appearing once. These records were also assigned to another study, of T cells in Graves' hyperthyroidism and ophthalmopathy.

The material was peripheral blood mononuclear cells (PBMCs), obtained at new diagnosis, from a patient treated with antithyroid drugs. The receptors originated from a woman aged 35-60 years with Graves disease.

In this sample, this clonotype turned up a few times. The gene calls are TRBV19 and TRBJ1-1; no clear D. The V gene's germline CDR1 is LNHDA and CDR2 SQIVND (reference sequence). V lost 7 bases and J lost 1, with 10 bases in between. The CDR3 consists of 13 residues. CDR3 nucleotide sequence: TGTGCCAGTACGGAAGGCCGGAACACTGAAGCTTTCTTT. It codes for CASTEGRNTEAFF.

This chain connects TRBV19 to TRBJ1-1, with D unresolved. CDR3 size: 14 residues. The germline V gene has CDR1 LNHDA and CDR2 SQIVND (reference sequence). The V gene lost 7 bases and the J gene lost 1 base, with 13 bases spanning the gap. The CDR3 here is CASIPWAKNTEAFF. CDR3 nucleotides: TGTGCCAGTATCCCTTGGGCTAAGAACACTGAAGCTTTCTTT.

This chain joins TRBV5-1 and TRBJ2-3, with D unclear. There are 15 residues in the CDR3. The V gene's germline CDR1 is SGHRS and CDR2 YFSETQ. The V and J ends lost 0 bases and 0 bases respectively, with 8 bases between them. The CDR3 reads CASSLERSSTDTQYF. CDR3 bases: TGCGCCAGCAGCTTGGAACGGAGTAGCACAGATACGCAGTATTTT.

This clonotype was counted between two and nine times. The rearrangement links TRBV24-1 to TRBJ2-1, with TRBD2 identical over 10 bases. Trimming took 6 bases from V and 9 from J; bases not matched to a gene: 10. CDR3 length: 15 amino acids. The V gene's germline CDR1 is KGHDR and CDR2 SFDVKD. The CDR3 DNA reads as TGTGCCACCAGTACAACTAGCGGGGCGGTACGTGAGCAGTTCTTC. The encoded protein is CATSTTSGAVREQFF.

The chain employs TRBV28 and TRBJ2-6; TRBD1 might be the D (5 bases). Germline V gives CDR1 MDHEN, CDR2 SYDVKM. The CDR3 runs to 14 residues. Trimming pared 6 bases from V and 2 bases from J, leaving 8 bases between. CDR3 protein: CASRGPPGANVLTF. The CDR3 coding sequence is TGTGCCAGCAGGGGGCCCCCTGGGGCCAACGTCCTGACTTTC.

This clonotype has at least ten counts. The chain is built from TRBV12-3 or TRBV12-4 and TRBJ2-7; D remains unclear. The CDR3 runs 13 residues. Trimming took 6 bases from V and 4 from J, leaving 13 bases between them. The CDR3: CASSLSTSYEQYF. The CDR3 nucleotides read TGTGCCAGCAGCTTAAGCACCTCTTACGAGCAGTACTTC.

Remarks on this clonotype: At one of its ends the junction is not consistent with the germline gene, which may arise from a read error. The rearrangement joins TRBV18 to TRBJ1-5; TRBD1 agrees at 11 bases. The CDR3 has 16 amino acids. Germline V lookup: CDR1 KGHSH, CDR2 LQKENI. Here the CDR3 reads CARSPPGTGGNQPQHF. CDR3 DNA: TGTGCCCGCTCACCACCTGGGACAGGGGGTAATCAGCCCCAGCATTTT.

Comments on this clonotype: Sequence at one end of the junction differs from germline and may be a read error. The chain recombines TRBV24-1 with TRBJ2-1, with D perhaps matching TRBD2 (5 bases). CDR1 is KGHDR, CDR2 SFDVKD, per germline. CDR3 length: 13 amino acids. CDR3 protein: CATSDLGVYERFF. The CDR3 region has the DNA TGTGCCACCAGTGATCTCGGGGTGTATGAGCGGTTCTTC.

There are a few counts of this clonotype. The rearrangement joins TRBV4-1 to TRBJ1-2; possible D gene TRBD1, 6 bases. Trimming shortened V by 1 base and J by 3 bases, and 12 bases separated the two germline ends. This CDR3 has 15 residues. Germline CDR1 and CDR2: MGHRA and YSYEKL. CDR3 loop: CASSQVGGQHYGYTF. CDR3 in DNA: TGCGCCAGCAGCCAAGTTGGGGGGCAACACTATGGCTACACCTTC.

This clonotype was observed many times. The rearrangement links TRBV28 to TRBJ2-2, with 7 bases aligning to TRBD1. The CDR3 runs to 16 residues. Germline CDR1 reads MDHEN; CDR2 reads SYDVKM. V shed 5 bases, J shed 1 base, and the junction held 7 bases outside the gene matches. CDR3 coding DNA: TGTGCCAGCAGTAACCCGGGACAGATGAACACCGGGGAGCTGTTTTTT. Translated, it gives CASSNPGQMNTGELFF.

The sample holds a few counts of this clonotype. This chain links TRBV7-3 with TRBJ1-2, with a weak D call TRBD1 (6 bases). The CDR3 length is 16 residues. Trimming removed 1 base at V and 1 base at J, with 13 bases between. The germline CDR1 and CDR2 sequences are SGHTA and FQGTGA. The CDR3 sequence: CASSLSGQKINYGYTF. The DNA of the CDR3 is TGTGCCAGCAGCTTAAGTGGACAGAAGATTAACTATGGCTACACCTTC.

This clonotype was recorded a few times. This sequence joins TRBV10-1 and TRBJ2-3, with 7 positions matching TRBD1. The length of the CDR3 is 12 residues. Germline CDR1 and CDR2: WNHNN and SYGVQD (reference sequence). J was trimmed by 11 bases and V by 3 bases; bases with no gene match: 5. DNA for the CDR3: TGCGCCAGCAGTGAACAACAGGGGAAGCAGTATTTT. Protein sequence: CASSEQQGKQYF.

In its sample, this clonotype was seen many times. The chain employs TRBV7-9 and TRBJ2-1, with D possibly being TRBD2 (6 bases). This CDR3 contains 14 residues. CDR1 SEHNR and CDR2 FQNEAQ come from the germline V gene (reference sequence). The V end was cut by 3 bases, the J end by 4 bases, with 10 bases between. Written as DNA, the CDR3 is TGTGCCAGCAGCTTGAGCGGGCCTTACAATGAGCAGTTCTTC. Amino acid sequence: CASSLSGPYNEQFF.

This clonotype has ten or more counts. The chain links TRBV5-1 to TRBJ1-1; D ambiguous. CDR3 length: 14 residues. Germline lookup yields CDR1 SGHRS and CDR2 YFSETQ. V lost 1 base, J lost 1 base, and 8 bases lay in between. The CDR3 coding sequence is TGCGCCAGCAGCTTGTTATCAGCGAACACTGAAGCTTTCTTT. It encodes CASSLLSANTEAFF.

The sample holds many counts of this clonotype. V usage is TRBV28 and J usage is TRBJ2-5; weak D call: TRBD1 (5 bases). The germline CDR1 and CDR2 sequences are MDHEN and SYDVKM. Trimming removed 5 bases at V and 4 bases at J, with 20 bases between. CDR3 length: 16 residues. CDR3 in amino acids: CASSTSQGHYGETQYF. CDR3 nucleotide sequence: TGTGCCAGCAGTACCTCCCAGGGCCACTACGGAGAGACCCAGTACTTC.

Points on this clonotype: This may come from a read error, since a much larger clone is one base off. The chain links TRBV12-3 or TRBV12-4 to TRBJ1-1; TRBD1 is a possible D gene (6 bases). V lost 6 bases and J 10 bases, leaving 21 bases between the germline ends. CDR3 length equals 14 residues. DNA for the CDR3: TGTGCCAGCAGCCCACAGGGAGAAGGGCCTGGAGCTTTCTTT. Its protein product is CASSPQGEGPGAFF.

The chain joins TRBV11-2 to TRBJ2-1; D is unclear. The CDR3 runs 16 residues. V dropped 1 base and J dropped 1 base, with 11 bases sitting between them. In germline, CDR1 is SGHAT, CDR2 FQNNGV. The CDR3 sequence: CASSLAGSLSYNEQFF. In nucleotides, the CDR3 is TGTGCCAGCAGCTTAGCCGGCAGCCTTTCCTACAATGAGCAGTTCTTC.

Remarks on this clonotype: This sequence may be a read error, since a much larger clone differs from it by one base. The chain links TRBV20-1 to TRBJ1-2; D perhaps matches TRBD1 (5 bases). From germline, CDR1 is DFQATT and CDR2 SNEGSKA (reference sequence). V was trimmed by 2 bases and J by 8 bases, leaving 18 bases between them. The CDR3 covers 14 residues. CDR3 nucleotides: TGCAGTGCTAGACTCGGGGACTGGGCGGGAGGCTACACCTTC. Amino acids: CSARLGDWAGGYTF.

This clonotype appeared many times. This chain connects TRBV12-3 or TRBV12-4 to TRBJ1-1; D is possibly TRBD1 (5 bases). Trimming pared 5 bases from V and 0 bases from J, leaving 13 bases between. The CDR3 runs to 15 residues. CDR3 in amino acids: CASSGGGRVNTEAFF. DNA of the CDR3: TGTGCCAGCAGTGGGGGTGGCAGGGTGAACACTGAAGCTTTCTTT.

A remark on this clonotype: A much larger clone differs from this one at a single base, so this may be a read error. The V call is TRBV2, the J call TRBJ2-7; 7 bases agree with TRBD1. J lost 7 bases, V lost 2 bases, and 8 bases had no gene match. Germline values: CDR1 SNHLY, CDR2 FYNNEI. The CDR3 consists of 14 residues. The CDR3 DNA sequence: TGTGCCAGCAGTGAACAGGGGGTGAGGAATGAGCAGTACTTC. Protein: CASSEQGVRNEQYF. The full variable domain, with the rest looked up from reference TRBV2 and TRBJ2-7, is EPEVTQTPSHQVTQMGQEVILRCVPISNHLYFYWYRQILGQKVEFLVSFYNNEISEKSEIFDDQFSVERPDGSNFTLKIRSTKLEDSAMYFCASSEQGVRNEQYFGPGTRLTVT.

Written as DNA, the CDR3 is TGTGCCAGCTTAAAAGGGCTAGCGGGGGGGCCTCACAATGAGCAGTTCTTC. Residues: CASLKGLAGGPHNEQFF. This rearrangement joins TRBV27 to TRBJ2-1; 12 nucleotides line up with TRBD2. The germline gives CDR1 MNHEY, CDR2 SMNVEV (reference sequence). Losses at the gene ends were 8 bases for V and 5 bases for J; bases not matched to a gene: 13. The CDR3 runs to 17 residues.

This clonotype was seen a few times. The chain uses TRBV12-3 or TRBV12-4 and TRBJ2-3; TRBD2 matches 7 bases. V lost 5 bases to trimming and J lost 4 bases; unmatched junction nucleotides: 9. The CDR3 spans 15 residues. In nucleotides, the CDR3 is TGTGCCAGCAGTCCGACGGAGCGGGGCGCAGATACGCAGTATTTT. It encodes CASSPTERGADTQYF.

The V and J genes are TRBV4-1 and TRBJ1-4; unclear D gene. The germline gives CDR1 MGHRA, CDR2 YSYEKL. This CDR3 spans 15 amino acids. V dropped 1 base and J dropped 8 bases, with 14 bases sitting between them. The DNA of the CDR3 is TGCGCCAGCAGCCAAGGTTTAGGGTTGGGCGAAAAACTGTTTTTT. It encodes CASSQGLGLGEKLFF.

This clonotype was counted at least ten times. Compared with germline, one end of the junction differs, possibly owing to a read error. The chain has TRBV11-2 and TRBJ1-3, with no clear D. The CDR3 sequence is 11 residues long. The germline V gene encodes CDR1 SGHAT and CDR2 FQNNGV. As DNA, the CDR3 is TGTGCCAGCAGATTAGGAAACACCATATATTTT. Encoded protein: CASRLGNTIYF.

This clonotype appeared a few times. The J gene is TRBJ2-4, the V gene TRBV20-1, with 15 bases that match TRBD2. V lost 5 bases to trimming and J lost 0 bases; unmatched junction nucleotides: 14. Germline V gives CDR1 DFQATT, CDR2 SNEGSKA (reference sequence). The CDR3 covers 20 residues. The CDR3 spells CSAPPGGGLAGGLAKNIQYF. The CDR3 region has the DNA TGCAGTGCTCCCCCAGGTGGGGGACTAGCGGGGGGTCTAGCCAAAAACATTCAGTACTTC.